Listed here are 2 T cell receptor beta chains from one sample, sequenced in a study of a mutant IDH1 vaccine in newly diagnosed glioma. The assay was immunoSEQ multiplex PCR, and TCRdb's table has in-frame clones only and misses some. The data show roughly 130,000 clones, 80% seen once. These receptors' targets are unknown. The time point was: week 11, during vaccination. Doses of 300 ug of mutant IDH1 20-mer peptide were given with topical imiquimod. The source material was PBMCs, sampled from a glioma patient whose treatment included an IDH1 peptide vaccine. The receptors originated from a man aged 35 to 55 with glioma.

This clone was counted a single time. The chain employs TRBV28 and TRBJ2-7, with TRBD1 matching 7 bases. V lost 6 bases, J lost 2 bases, and 7 bases stayed unmatched. The germline gives CDR1 MDHEN, CDR2 SYDVKM. The CDR3 sequence is 14 residues long. The CDR3 DNA follows: TGTGCCAGCAGCCCCGGGGACAGTACCTACGAGCAGTACTTC. This gives the protein CASSPGDSTYEQYF.

The J gene is TRBJ2-1, the V gene TRBV7-2, with a weak D call TRBD2 (6 bases). V lost 3 bases and J lost 7, with 13 bases in between. CDR3 length: 14 amino acids. Looked up from germline, CDR1 is SGHTA and CDR2 is FQGNSA. The CDR3: CASSFGGSGNEQFF. CDR3 bases: TGTGCCAGCAGCTTTGGGGGGTCGGGGAATGAGCAGTTCTTC.